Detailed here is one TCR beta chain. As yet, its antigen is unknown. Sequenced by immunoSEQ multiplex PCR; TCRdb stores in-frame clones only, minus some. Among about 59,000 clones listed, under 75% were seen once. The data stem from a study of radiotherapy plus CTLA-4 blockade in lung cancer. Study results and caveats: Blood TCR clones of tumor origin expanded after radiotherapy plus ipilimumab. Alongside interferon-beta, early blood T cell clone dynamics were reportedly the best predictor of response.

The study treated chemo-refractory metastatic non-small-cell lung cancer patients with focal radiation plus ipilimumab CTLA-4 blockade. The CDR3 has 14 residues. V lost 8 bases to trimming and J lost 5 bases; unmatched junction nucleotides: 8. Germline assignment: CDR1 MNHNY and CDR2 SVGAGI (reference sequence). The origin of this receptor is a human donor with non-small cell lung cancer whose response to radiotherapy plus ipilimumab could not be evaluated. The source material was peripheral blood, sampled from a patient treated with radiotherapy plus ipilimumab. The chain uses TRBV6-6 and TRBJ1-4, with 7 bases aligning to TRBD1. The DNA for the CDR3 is TGTGCCAGCTCCCCGGGACAGCACAATGAAAAACTGTTTTTT. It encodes CASSPGQHNEKLFF.